The TCR beta chain described here comes from a study of blood T cell repertoires in COVID-19. Study-level information: Sites in the United States, Italy and Spain provided acute and convalescent COVID-19 samples. Sources were T cells, B-cell-depleted T cells, or PBMCs; the material itself was cDNA or gDNA.

The authors' processing: From reference gene primer amplification, estimates of nucleated cell counts were derived. Assay: immunoSEQ multiplex PCR; the TCRdb copy retains only in-frame clones and omits some. V, J and clone size reflect that table, while D and trimming were determined from the DNA. The repertoire holds 100,000 or so clones, with roughly 82% as singletons. This CDR3 region has 12 residues. Germline V gene lookup returns CDR1 SGHAT and CDR2 FQNNGV. With 5 bases removed from V and 8 bases from J, the gap between germline ends came to 9 bases. The V call is TRBV11-2, the J call TRBJ1-4; no clear D. The sequencing sample was made of peripheral blood. The TCR comes from a man in his forties or fifties with active or convalescent COVID-19. Written as DNA, the CDR3 is TGTGCCAGCAGCCTAGTCAGGGAAAAACTGTTTTTT. Amino acid sequence: CASSLVREKLFF.